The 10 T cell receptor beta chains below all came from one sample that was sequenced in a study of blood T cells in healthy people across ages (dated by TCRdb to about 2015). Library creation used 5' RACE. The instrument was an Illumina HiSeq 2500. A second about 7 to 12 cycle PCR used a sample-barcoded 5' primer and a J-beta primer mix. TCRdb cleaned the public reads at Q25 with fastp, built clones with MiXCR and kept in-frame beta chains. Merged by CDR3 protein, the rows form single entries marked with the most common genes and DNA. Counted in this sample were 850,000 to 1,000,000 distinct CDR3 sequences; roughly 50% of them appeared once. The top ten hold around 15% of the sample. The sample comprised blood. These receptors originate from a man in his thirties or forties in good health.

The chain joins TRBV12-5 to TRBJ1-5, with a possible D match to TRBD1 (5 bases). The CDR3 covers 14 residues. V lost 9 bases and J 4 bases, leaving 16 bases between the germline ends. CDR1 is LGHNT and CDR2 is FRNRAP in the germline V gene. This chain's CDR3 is CASCTEGWNQPQHF. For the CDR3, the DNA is TGTGCTAGCTGCACCGAGGGGTGGAATCAGCCCCAGCATTTT. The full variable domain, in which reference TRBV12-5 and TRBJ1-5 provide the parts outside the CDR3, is DARVTQTPRHKVTEMGQEVTMRCQPILGHNTVFWYRQTMMQGLELLAYFRNRAPLDDSGMPKDRFSAEMPDATLATLKIQPSEPRDSAVYFCASCTEGWNQPQHFGDGTRLSIL.

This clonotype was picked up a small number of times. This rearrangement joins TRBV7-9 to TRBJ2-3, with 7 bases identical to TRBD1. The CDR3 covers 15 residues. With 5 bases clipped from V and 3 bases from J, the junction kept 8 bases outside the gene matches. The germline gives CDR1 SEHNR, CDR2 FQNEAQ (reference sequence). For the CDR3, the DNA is TGTGCCAGCAGCCTACAGGGGACGAAGACAGATACGCAGTATTTT. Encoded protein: CASSLQGTKTDTQYF.

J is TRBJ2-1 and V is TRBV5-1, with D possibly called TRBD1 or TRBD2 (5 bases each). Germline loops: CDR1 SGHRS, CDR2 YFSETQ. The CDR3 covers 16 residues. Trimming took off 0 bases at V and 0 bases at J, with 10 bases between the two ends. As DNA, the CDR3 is TGCGCCAGCAGCTTGGCCTGGGGGAGCTCCTACAATGAGCAGTTCTTC. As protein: CASSLAWGSSYNEQFF.

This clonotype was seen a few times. DNA of the CDR3: TGTGCCAGCAGTTCGGGGTATAGGGGGTATGGAGATACGCAGTATTTT. Translating gives CASSSGYRGYGDTQYF. This rearrangement joins TRBV12-3 or TRBV12-4 to TRBJ2-3; D might be TRBD1 (6 bases). This CDR3 has 16 amino acids. V lost 4 bases and J 5 bases, leaving 19 bases between the germline ends.

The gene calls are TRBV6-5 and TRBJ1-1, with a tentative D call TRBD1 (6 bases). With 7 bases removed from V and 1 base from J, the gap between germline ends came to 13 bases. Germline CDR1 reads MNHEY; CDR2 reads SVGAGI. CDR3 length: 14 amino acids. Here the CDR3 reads CASTRDTANTEAFF. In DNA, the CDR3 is TGTGCCAGCACCCGGGACACAGCGAACACTGAAGCTTTCTTT.

Here the CDR3 DNA reads TGCAGCGTACCCAGGAGAGGGGATTCTGGCGAGCAGTACTTC. Protein sequence: CSVPRRGDSGEQYF. The V and J genes are TRBV29-1 and TRBJ2-7; D might be TRBD1 or TRBD2, each matching 5 bases. The CDR3 is 14 amino acids. V lost 6 bases, J lost 6 bases, and 21 bases lay in between. Germline CDR1 is SQVTM and CDR2 is ANQGSEA.

CDR3 nucleotide sequence: TGTGCCAGCAGCCAAGTGTATACGGAGACCCAGTACTTC. Its protein is CASSQVYTETQYF. The chain couples TRBV3-1 to TRBJ2-7; D is unclear. The J call is in doubt because the DNA end fits TRBJ2-5 better. Per germline, CDR1 LGHDT and CDR2 YNNKEL (reference sequence). The CDR3 consists of 13 residues.

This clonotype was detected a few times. In nucleotides, the CDR3 is TGTGCCAGCAGCTGGACAGAATCATCCTACGAGCAGTACTTC. Encoded protein: CASSWTESSYEQYF. The J gene is TRBJ2-7, the V gene TRBV16; perhaps TRBD1 as D (6 bases). Germline V gene data show CDR1 as KGHSY and CDR2 as FQNENV. There are 14 residues in the CDR3. Trimming cost V 5 bases and J 1 base, with 12 bases left between them.

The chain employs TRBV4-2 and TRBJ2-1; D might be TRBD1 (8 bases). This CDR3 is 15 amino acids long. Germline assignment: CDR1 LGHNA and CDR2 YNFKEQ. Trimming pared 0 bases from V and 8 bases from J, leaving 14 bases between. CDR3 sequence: CASSQDVTGGDEQFF. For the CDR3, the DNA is TGTGCCAGCAGCCAAGACGTAACAGGGGGGGATGAGCAGTTCTTC.

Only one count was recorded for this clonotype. The DNA of the CDR3 is TGTGCCAGCAGCTCGGGACTAGCGGGGGCCCTCGATACGCAGTATTTT. It encodes CASSSGLAGALDTQYF. V usage is TRBV7-3 and J usage is TRBJ2-3; 14 bases align to TRBD2. The CDR3 covers 16 residues. Germline CDR1 reads SGHTA; CDR2 reads FQGTGA. V lost 4 bases, J lost 6 bases, and 6 bases stayed unmatched.